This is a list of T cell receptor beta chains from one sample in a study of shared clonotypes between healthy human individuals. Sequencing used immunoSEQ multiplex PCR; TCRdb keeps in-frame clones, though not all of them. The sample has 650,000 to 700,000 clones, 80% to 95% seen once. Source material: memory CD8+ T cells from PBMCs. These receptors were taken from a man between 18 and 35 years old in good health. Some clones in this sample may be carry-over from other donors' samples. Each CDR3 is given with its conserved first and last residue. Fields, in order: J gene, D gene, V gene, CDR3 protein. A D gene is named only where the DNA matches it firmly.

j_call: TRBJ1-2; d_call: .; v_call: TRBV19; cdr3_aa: CASSIKGSNGYTF
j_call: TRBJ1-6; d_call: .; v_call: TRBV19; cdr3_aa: CASSITTYRDLRNSPLHF
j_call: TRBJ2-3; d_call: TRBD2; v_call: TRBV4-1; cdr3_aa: CASSPTSGATDTQYF
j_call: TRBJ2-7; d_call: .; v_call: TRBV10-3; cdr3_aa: CAISRPSGFEQYF
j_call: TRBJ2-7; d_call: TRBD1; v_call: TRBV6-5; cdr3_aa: CASSPRQGNYEQYF
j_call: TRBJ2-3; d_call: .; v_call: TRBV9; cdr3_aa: CASSVARDGGTDTQYF
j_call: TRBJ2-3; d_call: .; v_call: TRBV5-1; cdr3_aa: CASSVRAIEDTQYF
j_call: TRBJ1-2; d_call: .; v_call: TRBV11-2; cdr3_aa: CASSLDRGVSGYTF
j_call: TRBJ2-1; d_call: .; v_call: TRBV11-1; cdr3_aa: CASGLDGNEQFF
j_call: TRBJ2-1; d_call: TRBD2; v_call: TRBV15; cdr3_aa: CATSREGSGSSYNEQFF
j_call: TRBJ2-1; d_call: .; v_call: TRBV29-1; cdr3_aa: CSVETQGPYNEQFF
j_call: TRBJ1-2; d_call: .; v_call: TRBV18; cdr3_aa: CASSPPDGPNYGYTF
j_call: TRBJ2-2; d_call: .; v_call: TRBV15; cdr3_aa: CATSRDENTGELFF
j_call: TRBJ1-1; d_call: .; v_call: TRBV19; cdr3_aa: CASSIRRETNTEAFF
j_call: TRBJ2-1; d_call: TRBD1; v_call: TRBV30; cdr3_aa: CAWSPGQGRNEQFF
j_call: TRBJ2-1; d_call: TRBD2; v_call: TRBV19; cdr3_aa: CASSEREFHNEQFF
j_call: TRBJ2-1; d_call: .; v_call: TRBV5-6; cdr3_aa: CASSPGLGSYNEQFF
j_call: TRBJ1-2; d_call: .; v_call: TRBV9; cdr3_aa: CASSGIPKGYTF
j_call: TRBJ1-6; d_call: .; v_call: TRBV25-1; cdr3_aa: CASSELTAASTPLHF
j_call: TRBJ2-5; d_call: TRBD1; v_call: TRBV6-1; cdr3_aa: CASSGRLQGSQETQYF
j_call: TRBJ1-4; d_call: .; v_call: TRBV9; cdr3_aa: CASSPFQGREEFDEANEKLFF
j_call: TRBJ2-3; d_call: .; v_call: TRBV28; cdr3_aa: CASRDISTDTQYF
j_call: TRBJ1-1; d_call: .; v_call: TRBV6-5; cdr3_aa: CASSYGTGKNTEAFF
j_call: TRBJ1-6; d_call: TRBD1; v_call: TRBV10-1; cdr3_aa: CASDGTANSYNSPLHF
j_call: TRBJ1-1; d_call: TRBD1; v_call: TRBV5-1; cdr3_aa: CASSSGQQNTEAFF
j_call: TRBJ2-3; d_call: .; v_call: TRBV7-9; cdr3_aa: CASSADSRVRADTQYF
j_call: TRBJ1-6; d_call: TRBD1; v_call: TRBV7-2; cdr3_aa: CASSPRQGIPSPLHF
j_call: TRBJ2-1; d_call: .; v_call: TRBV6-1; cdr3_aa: CASIEGSYNEQFF
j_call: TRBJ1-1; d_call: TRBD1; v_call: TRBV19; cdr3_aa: CASTLGTGAEAFF
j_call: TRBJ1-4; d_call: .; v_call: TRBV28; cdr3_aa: CASSDRQFRRRELFF
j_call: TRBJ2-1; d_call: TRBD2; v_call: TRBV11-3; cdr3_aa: CASSSGRIYNEQFF
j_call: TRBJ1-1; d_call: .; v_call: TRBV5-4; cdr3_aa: CASSLEGTMNTEAFF
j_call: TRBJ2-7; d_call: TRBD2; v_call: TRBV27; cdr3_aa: CASSPSGGERLYEQYF
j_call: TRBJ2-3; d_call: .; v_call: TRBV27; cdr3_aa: CASSSRVPDTQYF
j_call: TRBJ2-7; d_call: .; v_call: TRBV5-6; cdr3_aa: CASSPGISYEQYF
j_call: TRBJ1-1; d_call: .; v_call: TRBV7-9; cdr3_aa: CASSLGQYTEAFF
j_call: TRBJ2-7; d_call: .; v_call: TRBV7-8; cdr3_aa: CASSLVRGDEQYF
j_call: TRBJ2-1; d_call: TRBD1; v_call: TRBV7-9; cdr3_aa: CASKTGYNEQFF
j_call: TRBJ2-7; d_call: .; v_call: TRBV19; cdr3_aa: CASSSRTADSYEQYF
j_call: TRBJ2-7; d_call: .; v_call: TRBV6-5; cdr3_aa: CASSWGRGGYEQYF
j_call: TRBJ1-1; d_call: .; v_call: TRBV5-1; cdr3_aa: CASSSARVAQAFF
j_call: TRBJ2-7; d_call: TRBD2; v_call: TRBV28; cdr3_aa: CASSKPGTSGTSEQYF
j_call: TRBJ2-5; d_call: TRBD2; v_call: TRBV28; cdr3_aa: CASGEREAETQYF
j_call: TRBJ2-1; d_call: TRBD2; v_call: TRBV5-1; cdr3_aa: CASSSTSGSVDNEQFF
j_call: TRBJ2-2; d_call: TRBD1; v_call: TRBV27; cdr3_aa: CASSSRPLGQGGNTGELFF
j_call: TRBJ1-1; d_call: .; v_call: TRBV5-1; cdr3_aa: CASSSGEWGILPTEAFF
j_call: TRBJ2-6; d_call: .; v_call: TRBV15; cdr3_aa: CATSRVPAGANVLTF
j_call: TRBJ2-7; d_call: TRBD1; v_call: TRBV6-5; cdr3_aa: CASSHRGLPYEQYF
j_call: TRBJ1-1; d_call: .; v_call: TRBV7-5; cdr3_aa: CASSLVNTHTEAFF
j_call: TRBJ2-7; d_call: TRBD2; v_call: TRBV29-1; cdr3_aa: CSVETSGASYEQYF
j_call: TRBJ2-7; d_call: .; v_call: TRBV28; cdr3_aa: CASTMQGYEQYF
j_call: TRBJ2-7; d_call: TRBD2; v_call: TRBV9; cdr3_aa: CASSGLANSYEQYF
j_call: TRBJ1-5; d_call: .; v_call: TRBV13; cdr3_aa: CASSAGDGDQPQHF
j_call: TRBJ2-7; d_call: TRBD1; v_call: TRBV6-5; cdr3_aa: CASSYSSGTVSYEQYF
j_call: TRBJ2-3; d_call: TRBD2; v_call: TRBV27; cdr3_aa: CASSLLEPSGLDADTQYF
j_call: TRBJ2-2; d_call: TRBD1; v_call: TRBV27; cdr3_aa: CASSLSPGGTGELFF
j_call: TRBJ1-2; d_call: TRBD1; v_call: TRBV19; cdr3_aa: CASSAGDRPNRYGYTF